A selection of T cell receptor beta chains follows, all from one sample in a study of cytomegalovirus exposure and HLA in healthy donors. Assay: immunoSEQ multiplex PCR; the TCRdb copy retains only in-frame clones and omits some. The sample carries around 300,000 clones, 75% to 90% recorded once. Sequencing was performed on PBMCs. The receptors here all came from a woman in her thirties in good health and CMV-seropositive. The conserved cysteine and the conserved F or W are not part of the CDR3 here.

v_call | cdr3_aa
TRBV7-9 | ASSLATAGLRQY
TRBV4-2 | ASSQDQQGHQPQH
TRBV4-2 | ASSQRRRQVAEQY
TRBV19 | ASSSPTGGLNTEAF
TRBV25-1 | ASSDIQGTTYGYT
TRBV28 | ASSVNNEQF
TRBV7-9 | ASSLLGTNPDTQY
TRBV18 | ASFPEGGYGNTIY
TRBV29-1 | SVDRGVETQY
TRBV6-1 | ASSEGSSSGGTDTQY
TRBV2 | ASSEAQGYT
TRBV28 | ASTPVRLATSYEQY
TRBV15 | ATSREGTSGRETDTQY
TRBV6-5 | ASSYLRTTRTDTQY
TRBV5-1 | ASSFGGLYGYT
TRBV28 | ASSFGRTGLENIQY